These 13 T cell receptor beta chains were sequenced from one sample in a study of cytomegalovirus exposure and HLA in healthy donors. Researchers ran the PCR with 60 Vbeta and 13 Jbeta primers. Sequencing was performed with immunoSEQ multiplex PCR; in TCRdb, only in-frame clones are kept and a portion is missing. The data hold some 150,000 clones, with approximately 80% observed a single time. The sequenced sample consisted of PBMCs. These receptors all come from a woman younger than 35 in good health and CMV-seronegative.

The chain couples TRBV6-4 to TRBJ2-2; tentative D call: TRBD2 (5 bases). The CDR3 covers 14 residues. The V gene lost 5 bases and the J gene lost 4 bases, with 11 bases spanning the gap. From germline, CDR1 is MRHNA and CDR2 SNTAGT. CDR3 sequence (DNA): TGTGCCAGCAGTCCCCATCGGGGCACCGGGGAGCTGTTTTTT. The encoded protein is CASSPHRGTGELFF.

About this clone itself: The junction and the germline gene differ at one end; a read error may be behind it. The chain carries TRBV7-7 and TRBJ1-4; TRBD1 matches at 8 bases. Germline assignment: CDR1 SSHAT and CDR2 FNYEAQ (reference sequence). CDR3 length: 13 residues. The CDR3 sequence: CASSPTGDEKLFF. As DNA, the CDR3 is TGTGCTAGCAGCCCGACAGGGGATGAAAAACTGTTTTTT. Drawing the rest from reference TRBV7-7 and TRBJ1-4, the complete variable domain is GAGVSQSPRYKVTKRGQDVTLRCDPISSHATLYWYQQALGQGPEFLTYFNYEAQPDKSGLPSDRFSAERPEGSISTLTIQRTEQRDSAMYRCASSPTGDEKLFFGSGTQLSVL.

The CDR3 loop is CSAPDYYEQYF. The CDR3 DNA sequence: TGCAGTGCTCCGGACTACTACGAGCAGTACTTC. The chain employs TRBV20-1 and TRBJ2-7, with a weak D call TRBD2 (6 bases). V lost 5 bases and J lost 3, with 8 bases in between. This CDR3 spans 11 amino acids. Looked up from germline, CDR1 is DFQATT and CDR2 is SNEGSKA (reference sequence).

The chain uses TRBV10-3 and TRBJ1-6; D perhaps matches TRBD1 (5 bases). Germline V gene sequence: CDR1 ENHRY, CDR2 SYGVKD. V dropped 10 bases and J dropped 3 bases, with 10 bases sitting between them. This CDR3 contains 13 residues. DNA of the CDR3: TGTGCCACAAGGGGATACTATAATTCACCCCTCCACTTT. Encoded protein: CATRGYYNSPLHF.

The chain combines TRBV5-1 with TRBJ2-1; D is unresolved. V gave up 0 bases and J gave up 0 bases, with 10 bases separating them. The CDR3 contains 16 residues. Per germline, CDR1 SGHRS and CDR2 YFSETQ. The CDR3 sequence is CASSLGGANSYNEQFF. The CDR3 DNA sequence: TGCGCCAGCAGCTTGGGAGGAGCGAACTCCTACAATGAGCAGTTCTTC.

The J gene is TRBJ2-7, the V gene TRBV7-8, with 8 positions matching TRBD1. The junction had 6 bases not matched to a gene; V was cut back by 1 base and J by 4 bases. Per the germline V gene, CDR1 is SGHVS and CDR2 is FQNEAQ. The CDR3 is 15 amino acids. CDR3 sequence (DNA): TGTGCCAGCAGCTTAGATCAGGGGGCTTTGTACGAGCAGTACTTC. Translation: CASSLDQGALYEQYF.

The chain recombines TRBV27 with TRBJ1-1, with 11 nucleotides matching TRBD1. The CDR3 spans 17 residues. Germline CDR1 and CDR2: MNHEY and SMNVEV (reference sequence). The V and J ends lost 5 bases and 0 bases, in that order; junction bases with no gene match: 8. CDR3 in DNA: TGTGCCAGCAGTACGATGGGACAGGGGGTTATGAACACTGAAGCTTTCTTT. Amino acids: CASSTMGQGVMNTEAFF.

This chain links TRBV18 with TRBJ2-7; TRBD2 matches at 8 bases. Germline V gives CDR1 KGHSH, CDR2 LQKENI. The CDR3 loop spans 14 amino acids. V trimming: 3 bases; J trimming: 6 bases; junction bases outside the gene matches: 7. CDR3 sequence (DNA): TGTGCCAGCTCACCGGCGGGAGGATTCACCGAGCAGTACTTC. Translation gives CASSPAGGFTEQYF.

The V call is TRBV2, the J call TRBJ1-5; D ambiguous. CDR3 size: 14 residues. Trimming shortened V by 6 bases and J by 0 bases, and 9 bases separated the two germline ends. CDR1 is SNHLY, CDR2 FYNNEI, per germline. The CDR3 loop is CASRETSSNQPQHF. In nucleotides, the CDR3 is TGTGCCAGCAGGGAAACATCTAGCAATCAGCCCCAGCATTTT.

The rearrangement joins TRBV7-9 to TRBJ1-2, with a tentative D call TRBD1 (6 bases). With 5 bases removed from V and 4 bases from J, the gap between germline ends came to 20 bases. Germline V gives CDR1 SEHNR, CDR2 FQNEAQ (reference sequence). CDR3 length equals 16 residues. DNA for the CDR3: TGTGCCAGCAGCCAACGGACAGCCGACCCCCTCTATGGCTACACCTTC. It encodes CASSQRTADPLYGYTF.

The V gene is TRBV14, the J gene TRBJ2-5; D not certain. Trimming took 4 bases from V and 1 from J, leaving 10 bases between them. Germline lookup yields CDR1 SGHDN and CDR2 FVKESK. CDR3 length equals 14 residues. CDR3 sequence: CASSPSRSQETQYF. In nucleotides, the CDR3 is TGTGCCAGCAGCCCTTCCCGGTCCCAAGAGACCCAGTACTTC.

This sequence joins TRBV28 and TRBJ2-5, with 7 nucleotides matching TRBD1. The germline gives CDR1 MDHEN, CDR2 SYDVKM. The CDR3 is 13 amino acids. V lost 3 bases, J lost 4 bases, and 2 bases stayed unmatched. The CDR3 reads CASSFRDRETQYF. CDR3 nucleotides: TGTGCCAGCAGTTTCCGGGACAGAGAGACCCAGTACTTC. The whole variable domain, remainder taken from reference TRBV28 and TRBJ2-5, is DVKVTQSSRYLVKRTGEKVFLECVQDMDHENMFWYRQDPGLGLRLIYFSYDVKMKEKGDIPEGYSVSREKKERFSLILESASTNQTSMYLCASSFRDRETQYFGPGTRLLVL.

The chain links TRBV28 to TRBJ2-7, with 7 bases aligning to TRBD2. CDR1 and CDR2 (germline): MDHEN, SYDVKM. Trimming at V came to 6 bases and at J to 3 bases, leaving 11 bases not matched to a gene. The CDR3 spans 15 residues. Written as DNA, the CDR3 is TGTGCCAGCAGCAATGGGGGGGTTGGAGGCTACGAGCAGTACTTC. This codes for CASSNGGVGGYEQYF.